These T cell receptor beta chains were read from a single sample in a study of OX40 agonist ivuxolimab in advanced cancers. This table comes from immunoSEQ multiplex PCR, and its TCRdb copy is limited to in-frame clones, with some not included. The sample records tens of thousands of clones, about 91% being singletons. This material consisted of CD4+ or CD8+ T cells sorted from blood, taken in a trial of the OX40 agonist ivuxolimab. All receptors derive from an adult with an advanced solid tumor such as melanoma, head and neck, liver or kidney cancer. The CDR3 runs from the conserved cysteine through the conserved F or W. A D gene is named only where the DNA matches it firmly. A clone size is listed for some rows: how often the clone was seen (once, few, many), or a class if it is expanded.

v_call	j_call	d_call	clone_size	cdr3_length	cdr3_nt	cdr3_aa
TRBV18	TRBJ1-3	NA	once	17	TGTGCCAGCTCACCACTTGCCAAAACTAACTCTGGAAACACCATATATTTT	CASSPLAKTNSGNTIYF
TRBV4-1	TRBJ1-5	NA	NA	15	TGCGCCAGCAGCCAAGTCGTAGGGAATCGACAGCCCCAGCATTTT	CASSQVVGNRQPQHF
TRBV4-1	TRBJ2-3	NA	once	13	TGCGCCAGCAGCCAAGATAATCCAGATACGCAGTATTTT	CASSQDNPDTQYF
TRBV11-2	TRBJ2-1	NA	NA	13	TGTGCCAGCAGCTTCACTCCGTTCGCTGAGCAGTTCTTC	CASSFTPFAEQFF
TRBV28	TRBJ1-4	NA	NA	14	TGTGCCAGCAGTTTAGCGGGGGGTGATGAAAAACTGTTTTTT	CASSLAGGDEKLFF
TRBV5-8	TRBJ2-4	TRBD1	NA	15	TGTGCCAGCAGCTTGTCAACAGGGGAGAGAAACATTCAGTACTTC	CASSLSTGERNIQYF
TRBV5-1	TRBJ1-4	TRBD1	NA	14	TGCGCCAGCAGCTTACAGGGGACCGTTGAAAAACTGTTTTTT	CASSLQGTVEKLFF
TRBV7-2	TRBJ2-1	NA	NA	13	TGTGCCAGCAGCGGGTACTCCTACAATGAGCAGTTCTTC	CASSGYSYNEQFF
TRBV19	TRBJ2-2	NA	NA	13	TGTGCCTCCCGGGGAATTAACACCGGGGAGCTGTTTTTT	CASRGINTGELFF
TRBV27	TRBJ2-1	TRBD1	NA	16	TGTGCCAGCAGTTCTCGGACAGGGATCTCCCACAATGAGCAGTTCTTC	CASSSRTGISHNEQFF
TRBV5-1	TRBJ1-1	TRBD1	NA	14	TGCGCCAGCAGCTCCCGGGACAGGGAGAGACGAGCTTTCTTT	CASSSRDRERRAFF
TRBV7-3	TRBJ1-1	TRBD1	NA	14	TGTGCCAGCAGCTTGGGACAGATGAACACTGAAGCTTTCTTT	CASSLGQMNTEAFF
TRBV6-6	TRBJ2-3	NA	NA	15	TGTGCCAGCAGTTACAGTCGGGTCGGAACAGATACGCAGTATTTT	CASSYSRVGTDTQYF
TRBV19	TRBJ2-3	TRBD1	NA	14	TGTGCCAGTAGCCCGACAGGGTTGACAGATACGCAGTATTTT	CASSPTGLTDTQYF
TRBV5-1	TRBJ1-2	NA	NA	14	TGCGCCAGCAGCTTGGCTCCAGGGGTAAATGGCTACACCTTC	CASSLAPGVNGYTF
TRBV28	TRBJ2-5	TRBD1	NA	15	TGTGCCAGCAATCCCTCGACAGGGCAAGCAGAGACCCAGTACTTC	CASNPSTGQAETQYF
TRBV2	TRBJ1-5	NA	NA	15	TGTGCCAGCAGTGAAGGGCCCACGGGCAATCAGCCCCAGCATTTT	CASSEGPTGNQPQHF
TRBV4-1	TRBJ2-6	TRBD1	NA	17	TGCGCCAGCAGCCATAGGACAGGGGGGGCTGGGGCCAACGTCCTGACTTTC	CASSHRTGGAGANVLTF
TRBV10-3	TRBJ1-6	NA	NA	15	TGTGCCATCAGTGGGCTCGGGGGGCCGAATTCACCCCTCCACTTT	CAISGLGGPNSPLHF
TRBV9	TRBJ2-3	NA	NA	15	TGTGCCAGCAGCGCCCGACAGGCGGGCACAGATACGCAGTATTTT	CASSARQAGTDTQYF
TRBV5-1	TRBJ2-3	NA	NA	15	TGCGCCAGCAGCTCCCAAAGCGCTAGCACAGATACGCAGTATTTT	CASSSQSASTDTQYF
TRBV28	TRBJ2-1	TRBD1	NA	16	TGTGCCAGCAGTTTTCCCGGGACAGGGGTGTACAATGAGCAGTTCTTC	CASSFPGTGVYNEQFF
TRBV9	TRBJ1-1	NA	NA	15	TGTGCCAGCAGCACCGGGGGGAGGGGTTCCACTGAAGCTTTCTTT	CASSTGGRGSTEAFF
TRBV10-3	TRBJ2-2	NA	NA	15	TGTGCCATCAGTGAGTCGATTGGGGCCACCGGGGAGCTGTTTTTT	CAISESIGATGELFF
TRBV7-2	TRBJ2-3	NA	NA	15	TGTGCCAGCAGCTTGGGGGGCTTAAGCACAGATACGCAGTATTTT	CASSLGGLSTDTQYF
TRBV7-2	TRBJ2-5	NA	once	12	TGTGCCAGCAGTGCTAACCAAGAGACCCAGTACTTC	CASSANQETQYF
TRBV5-1	TRBJ1-4	TRBD1	NA	16	TGCGCCAGCAGCCCGGGGGTCGGGACAGGGGTCGAAAAACTGTTTTTT	CASSPGVGTGVEKLFF
TRBV9	TRBJ2-2	NA	NA	16	TGTGCCAGCAGCGTACAGGGTGGTTCGAACACCGGGGAGCTGTTTTTT	CASSVQGGSNTGELFF
TRBV14	TRBJ2-1	NA	NA	13	TGTGCCAGCAGCCCTCTATCTAGAGGGCAGAAGTTCTTC	CASSPLSRGQKFF
TRBV2	TRBJ2-6	NA	once	15	TGTGCCAGCAGTGAGGTCGCTGGAGGGGCCAACGTCCTGACTTTC	CASSEVAGGANVLTF
TRBV6-1	TRBJ2-3	NA	NA	15	TGTGCCAGCAGTGAACGATCGGGTAGCACAGATACGCAGTATTTT	CASSERSGSTDTQYF
TRBV6-6	TRBJ2-1	TRBD2	NA	15	TGTGCCAGCACCCCGAGCGGGAGCTCCTACAATGAGCAGTTCTTC	CASTPSGSSYNEQFF
TRBV6-5	TRBJ2-7	TRBD2	NA	14	TGTGCCAGCAGCGGGGGGGACCGAACCTACGAGCAGTACTTC	CASSGGDRTYEQYF
TRBV11-3	TRBJ1-1	NA	NA	15	TGTGCCAGCAGCGCATCCAGGATAACGAACACTGAAGCTTTCTTT	CASSASRITNTEAFF
TRBV5-1	TRBJ2-5	NA	once	16	TGCGCCAGCAGCCCACCGAATGCGGCTCGCCAAGAGACCCAGTACTTC	CASSPPNAARQETQYF
TRBV18	TRBJ2-7	NA	NA	13	TGTGCCAGCTCACCTTTGACCTTCTACGAGCAGTACTTC	CASSPLTFYEQYF
TRBV6-4	TRBJ2-5	TRBD1	NA	13	TGTGCCAGCAGTCCGACAGGGGGAGAGACCCAGTACTTC	CASSPTGGETQYF
TRBV7-2	TRBJ2-7	NA	NA	15	TGTGCCAGCAGCTTGGGACTCTCAGTTTCCTACGAGCAGTACTTC	CASSLGLSVSYEQYF